Listed below are T cell receptor beta chains from one sample, sequenced in a study of breast tumors, draining lymph nodes, adjacent tissues. In TCRdb, the multiplex PCR reads were re-called with MiXCR into one record per CDR3 protein. The table records roughly 86,000 distinct CDR3 sequences, roughly 19% of them present only once. Material for sequencing was axillary lymph node tissue. These receptors came from a female donor with breast cancer. Some clones in this sample may be carry-over from other donors' samples. The CDR3 runs from the conserved cysteine through the conserved F or W. D genes are given only for firm matches. The size field is filled for only some rows; it gives once, few, many or a size class.

NA NA TRBJ1-1 TRBV6-5 CASTRDGLEAFF TGTGCCAGCACCCGGGACGGTCTGGAAGCTTTCTTT
NA many TRBJ2-3 TRBV24-1 CATSDAAGVGDTQYF TGTGCCACCAGTGATGCAGCTGGGGTCGGGGATACGCAGTATTTT
NA many TRBJ2-3 TRBV19 CASRDSTDTQYF TGTGCCAGTAGGGACAGTACAGATACGCAGTATTTT
NA few TRBJ2-7 TRBV27 CASSPQRVPHREQYF TGTGCCAGCAGTCCTCAGCGGGTTCCCCATCGCGAGCAGTACTTC
NA many TRBJ1-2 TRBV3-1 CASSQDRANRGYTF TGTGCCAGCAGCCAGGACCGGGCCAACCGGGGCTACACCTTC
NA few TRBJ1-3 TRBV28 CASGQNSGNTIYF TGTGCCAGCGGCCAGAACTCTGGAAACACCATATATTTT
TRBD2 few TRBJ2-2 TRBV19 CASSRATSGLSTGELFF TGTGCCAGTAGTAGAGCCACTAGCGGGTTATCCACCGGGGAGCTGTTTTTT
TRBD1 many TRBJ2-1 TRBV19 CASQGEIRNEQFF TGTGCCAGCCAGGGGGAGATCCGCAATGAGCAGTTCTTC
TRBD2 many TRBJ2-5 TRBV12-3/TRBV12-4 CASSFSGGPQETQYF TGTGCCAGCAGTTTTAGCGGGGGGCCACAAGAGACCCAGTACTTC
TRBD2 many TRBJ2-3 TRBV7-2 CASRLTLAGVGDTQYF TGTGCCAGCAGACTTACACTAGCGGGAGTGGGGGATACGCAGTATTTT
TRBD2 many TRBJ2-1 TRBV4-1 CASLPGLGRNNEQFF TGCGCCAGCCTCCCCGGACTAGGAAGAAACAATGAGCAGTTCTTC
NA few TRBJ1-3 TRBV11-3 CASSLDAGAGNTIYF TGTGCCAGCAGCTTAGATGCGGGTGCGGGAAACACCATATATTTT
NA many TRBJ2-7 TRBV11-2 CASGKYEQYF TGTGCCAGCGGTAAATACGAGCAGTACTTC
NA NA TRBJ2-6 TRBV27 CACKLSGRSVWANVLTF TGTGCCTGCAAACTTTCGGGACGGTCGGTTTGGGCCAACGTCCTGACTTTC
NA many TRBJ2-3 TRBV11-3 CASGNRDISTDTQYF TGTGCCAGCGGCAACCGGGACATAAGCACAGATACGCAGTATTTT
NA many TRBJ2-1 TRBV7-3 CASSLNNYNEQFF TGTGCCAGCAGCTTAAACAACTACAATGAGCAGTTCTTC
TRBD1 NA TRBJ2-1 TRBV6-2/TRBV6-3 CASSYRPPGGDEQFF TGTGCCAGCAGTTACCGACCCCCAGGGGGCGATGAGCAGTTCTTC
TRBD1 many TRBJ2-2 TRBV5-1 CASRSGQGANTGELFF TGCGCCAGCAGGTCGGGACAGGGGGCGAACACCGGGGAGCTGTTTTTT
NA many TRBJ1-2 TRBV9 CASSDGGPTGIDGYTF TGTGCCAGCAGCGACGGTGGGCCTACAGGGATAGATGGCTACACCTTC
TRBD1 NA TRBJ1-4 TRBV9 CASSDSGGRGEKLFF TGTGCCAGCAGCGACTCAGGGGGCCGGGGGGAAAAACTGTTTTTT
TRBD2 NA TRBJ2-1 TRBV4-2 CASSQGGGGIEQFF TGTGCCAGCAGCCAAGGGGGGGGGGGAATTGAGCAGTTCTTC
TRBD2 many TRBJ2-7 TRBV7-2 CASSLLAGYTAYEQYF TGTGCCAGCAGTTTACTAGCGGGCTATACTGCCTACGAGCAGTACTTC
NA many TRBJ2-3 TRBV10-3 CAIGDTQYF TGTGCCATCGGAGATACGCAGTATTTT
NA NA TRBJ1-1 TRBV20-1 CSASSAGSMYTEAFF TGCAGTGCTAGCTCAGCAGGTAGTATGTACACTGAAGCTTTCTTT
NA NA TRBJ2-7 TRBV6-6 CASSSGDSHDSYVQYF TGTGCCAGCAGTTCCGGAGACAGTCATGACTCCTACGTGCAGTACTTC
NA many TRBJ1-5 TRBV2 CASRTGNSNQPQHF TGTGCCAGCAGGACAGGCAATAGCAATCAGCCCCAGCATTTT
NA NA TRBJ2-7 TRBV20-1 CSARGNYEQYF TGCAGTGCTAGGGGAAATTACGAGCAGTACTTC
NA many TRBJ2-2 TRBV2 CASRTATGTANTGELFF TGTGCCAGCAGAACCGCAACCGGGACGGCGAACACCGGGGAGCTGTTTTTT
NA NA TRBJ1-5 TRBV20-1 CSGGRDGYNRPQHF TGCAGTGGGGGACGGGACGGATACAATCGGCCCCAGCATTTT
NA many TRBJ2-7 TRBV5-1 CASSTGDRLAYEQYF TGCGCCAGCAGCACCGGGGACCGCCTAGCCTACGAGCAGTACTTC
TRBD2 NA TRBJ2-7 TRBV27 CASSRRGEAYEQYF TGTGCCAGCAGCCGCCGGGGGGAAGCCTACGAGCAGTACTTC
TRBD1 many TRBJ1-5 TRBV20-1 CSAAQQGKGQPQHF TGCAGTGCCGCCCAACAGGGGAAAGGCCAGCCCCAGCATTTT
TRBD2 NA TRBJ2-1 TRBV3-1 CASSQDFGGGNNEQFF TGTGCCAGCAGCCAAGATTTTGGGGGAGGGAACAATGAGCAGTTCTTC
TRBD2 many TRBJ2-7 TRBV20-1 CSARDGSAGEQYF TGCAGTGCTAGAGACGGTTCAGCGGGGGAGCAGTACTTC
NA many TRBJ1-5 TRBV9 CASSRGNSNQPQHF TGTGCCAGCAGCAGGGGGAACAGCAATCAGCCCCAGCATTTT
TRBD2 many TRBJ2-5 TRBV6-2/TRBV6-3 CASASSGTSGRRETQYF TGTGCCAGCGCTAGCTCTGGGACTAGCGGGAGAAGAGAGACCCAGTACTTC
TRBD2 many TRBJ2-2 TRBV6-2/TRBV6-3 CASNLRTSFPKNTGELFF TGTGCCAGCAACCTTCGGACTAGCTTTCCGAAGAACACCGGGGAGCTGTTTTTT
TRBD2 many TRBJ2-2 TRBV9 CASSVGDYSTGELFF TGTGCCAGCAGCGTAGGGGACTATAGCACCGGGGAGCTGTTTTTT
TRBD1 many TRBJ2-4 TRBV9 CASSVGDRGNIQYF TGTGCCAGCAGCGTAGGCGACAGGGGCAACATTCAGTACTTC
TRBD1 many TRBJ2-7 TRBV10-3 CAISAGGTGVEQYF TGTGCCATCAGTGCCGGGGGGACAGGGGTCGAGCAGTACTTC
NA many TRBJ2-5 TRBV10-2 CASSGIQETQYF TGCGCCAGCAGTGGGATCCAAGAGACCCAGTACTTC
TRBD1 many TRBJ1-2 TRBV20-1 CSARPGTGTSHGYTF TGCAGTGCTAGGCCCGGGACAGGGACCTCTCATGGCTACACCTTC
NA few TRBJ1-1 TRBV13 CASSEDWNTEAFF TGTGCCAGCAGCGAGGACTGGAACACTGAAGCTTTCTTT
NA many TRBJ2-2 TRBV12-3/TRBV12-4 CASSQNQGWAGELFF TGTGCCAGCAGCCAAAATCAGGGGTGGGCCGGGGAGCTGTTTTTT
NA NA TRBJ1-5 TRBV28 CASSLRGKGQPQHF TGTGCCAGCAGTTTACGGGGGAAGGGTCAGCCCCAGCATTTT
NA NA TRBJ1-3 TRBV28 CAGRLTGNTIYF TGTGCCGGCAGATTGACAGGAAACACCATATATTTT
NA NA TRBJ2-7 TRBV19 CASGVADEQYF TGTGCCAGTGGGGTCGCGGACGAGCAGTACTTC
NA many TRBJ2-1 TRBV7-3 CASSPTTAEYNEQFF TGTGCCAGCAGCCCCACCACAGCGGAATACAATGAGCAGTTCTTC
NA NA TRBJ2-1 TRBV5-6 CASSDNPPYPYNEQFF TGTGCCAGCAGCGACAACCCTCCTTACCCCTACAATGAGCAGTTCTTC
NA many TRBJ2-1 TRBV20-1 CSARAHLGNGEQFF TGCAGTGCTAGAGCCCACCTCGGGAACGGTGAGCAGTTCTTC
NA many TRBJ2-7 TRBV6-2/TRBV6-3 CASSYFRYEQYF TGTGCCAGCAGTTACTTTCGGTACGAGCAGTACTTC
NA many TRBJ2-3 TRBV5-1 CASSSGTAIGTDTQYF TGCGCCAGCAGCTCCGGGACCGCTATTGGCACAGATACGCAGTATTTT
NA many TRBJ2-1 TRBV5-1 CASSLEVGPGSEQFF TGCGCCAGCAGCTTGGAGGTAGGTCCTGGGAGTGAGCAGTTCTTC
TRBD2 many TRBJ2-1 TRBV20-1 CSASPVSGDHSYNEQFF TGCAGTGCCAGTCCCGTGAGCGGGGACCACTCCTACAATGAGCAGTTCTTC
TRBD1 medium-sized TRBJ2-1 TRBV20-1 CSAGEDRESSYNEQFF TGCAGTGCTGGGGAGGACAGGGAGAGCTCCTACAATGAGCAGTTCTTC
NA few TRBJ2-4 TRBV12-5 CASGPPDLQNIQYF TGTGCTAGTGGTCCGCCTGACTTGCAAAACATTCAGTACTTC
NA NA TRBJ2-4 TRBV24-1 CATSDSGLGENIQYF TGTGCCACCAGTGACTCTGGGCTCGGGGAAAACATTCAGTACTTC